The source of this T cell receptor beta chain is a study of blood T cell repertoires in COVID-19. At the level of the study: Some COVID-19 samples were acute and others convalescent; all came from the United States, Italy and Spain. T cells, B-cell-depleted T cells, or PBMCs supplied cDNA or gDNA.

Profiled with immunoSEQ multiplex PCR; TCRdb holds only in-frame clones, not every one. The sample lists more than 300,000 clones; 85% to 95% were seen once. V lost 0 bases to trimming and J lost 8 bases; unmatched junction nucleotides: 6. From germline, CDR1 is MGHRA and CDR2 YSYEKL. The CDR3 extends over 14 amino acids. Sequencing was carried out using PBMCs or T cells enriched from blood (not recorded which). The sequence came from a woman aged 30 to 39 who had been exposed to COVID-19. V gene TRBV4-1 combines with J gene TRBJ2-7, with 8 positions matching TRBD2. CDR3 coding DNA: TGCGCCAGCAGCCAAGATTGGGGCGGGGGGCAGCAGTACTTC. It specifies CASSQDWGGGQQYF.